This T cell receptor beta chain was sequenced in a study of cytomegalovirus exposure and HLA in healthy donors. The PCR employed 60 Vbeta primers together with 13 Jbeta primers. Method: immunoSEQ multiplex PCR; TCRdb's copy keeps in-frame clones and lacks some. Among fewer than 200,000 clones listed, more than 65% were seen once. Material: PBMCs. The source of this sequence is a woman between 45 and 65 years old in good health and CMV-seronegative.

The CDR3 bases are TGTGCCAGCAGCCGGGCTTCCCTAGCGGGACAAGAGACCCAGTACTTC. Amino acids: CASSRASLAGQETQYF. This chain uses TRBV5-6 with TRBJ2-5; 9 nucleotides match TRBD2. This CDR3 region has 16 residues. With V trimmed by 4 bases and J by 2 bases, 9 bases remained unmatched. CDR1 and CDR2 (germline): SGHDT, YYEEEE. Drawing the rest from reference TRBV5-6 and TRBJ2-5, the complete variable domain is DAGVTQSPTHLIKTRGQQVTLRCSPKSGHDTVSWYQQALGQGPQFIFQYYEEEERQRGNFPDRFSGHQFPNYSSELNVNALLLGDSALYLCASSRASLAGQETQYFGPGTRLLVL.